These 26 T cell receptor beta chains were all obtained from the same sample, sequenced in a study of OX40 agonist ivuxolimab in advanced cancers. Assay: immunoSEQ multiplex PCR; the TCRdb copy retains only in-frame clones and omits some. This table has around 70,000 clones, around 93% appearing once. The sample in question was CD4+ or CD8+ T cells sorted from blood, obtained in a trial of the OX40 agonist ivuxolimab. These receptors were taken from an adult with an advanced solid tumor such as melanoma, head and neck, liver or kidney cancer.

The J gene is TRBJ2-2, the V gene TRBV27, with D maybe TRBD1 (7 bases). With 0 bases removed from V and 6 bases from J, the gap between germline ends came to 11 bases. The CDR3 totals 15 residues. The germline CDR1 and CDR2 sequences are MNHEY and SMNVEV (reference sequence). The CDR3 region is CASSLSPGGSGELFF. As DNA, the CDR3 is TGTGCCAGCAGTTTATCCCCAGGGGGGTCCGGGGAGCTGTTTTTT.

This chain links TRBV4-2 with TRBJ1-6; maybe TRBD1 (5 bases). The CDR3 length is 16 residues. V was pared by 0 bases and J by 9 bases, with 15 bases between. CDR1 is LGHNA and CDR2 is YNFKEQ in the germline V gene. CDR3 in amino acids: CASSQDLPGLGSPLHF. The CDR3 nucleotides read TGTGCCAGCAGCCAAGATCTACCAGGGTTAGGTTCACCCCTCCACTTT.

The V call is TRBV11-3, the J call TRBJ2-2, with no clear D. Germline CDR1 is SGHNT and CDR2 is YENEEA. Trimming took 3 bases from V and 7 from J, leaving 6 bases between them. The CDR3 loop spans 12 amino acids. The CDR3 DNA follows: TGTGCCAGCAGCTTGGCTGGCGGGGAGCTGTTTTTT. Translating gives CASSLAGGELFF.

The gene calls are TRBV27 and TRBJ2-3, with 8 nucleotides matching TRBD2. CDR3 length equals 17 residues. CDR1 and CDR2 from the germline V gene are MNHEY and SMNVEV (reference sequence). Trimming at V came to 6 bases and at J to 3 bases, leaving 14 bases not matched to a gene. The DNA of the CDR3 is TGTGCCAGCAGACAATCCGCGGGACTAGTGAGGACAGATACGCAGTATTTT. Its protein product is CASRQSAGLVRTDTQYF.

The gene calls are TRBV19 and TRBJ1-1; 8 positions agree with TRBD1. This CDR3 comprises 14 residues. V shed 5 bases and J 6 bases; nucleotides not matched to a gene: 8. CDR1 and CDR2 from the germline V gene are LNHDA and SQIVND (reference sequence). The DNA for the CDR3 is TGTGCCAGTAGTCCGCACAGGGGGTATGCTGAAGCTTTCTTT. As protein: CASSPHRGYAEAFF.

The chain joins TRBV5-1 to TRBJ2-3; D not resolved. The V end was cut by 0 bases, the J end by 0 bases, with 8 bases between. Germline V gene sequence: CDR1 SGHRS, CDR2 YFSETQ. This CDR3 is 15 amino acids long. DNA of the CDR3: TGCGCCAGCAGCTTGGATGGGGTTAGCACAGATACGCAGTATTTT. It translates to CASSLDGVSTDTQYF.

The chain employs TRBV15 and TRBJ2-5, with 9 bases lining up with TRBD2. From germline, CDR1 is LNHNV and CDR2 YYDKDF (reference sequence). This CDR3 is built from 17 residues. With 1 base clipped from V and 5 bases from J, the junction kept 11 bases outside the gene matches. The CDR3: CATSRVEVAGERETQYF. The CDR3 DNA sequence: TGTGCCACCAGCAGAGTAGAGGTAGCGGGAGAGAGGGAGACCCAGTACTTC.

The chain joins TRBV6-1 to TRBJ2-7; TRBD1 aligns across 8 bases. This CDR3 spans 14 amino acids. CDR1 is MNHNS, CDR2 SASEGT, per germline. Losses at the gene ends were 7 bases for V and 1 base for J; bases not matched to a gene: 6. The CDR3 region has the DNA TGTGCCAGCAATCCAGGGGGCGAGTCCTACGAGCAGTACTTC. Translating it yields CASNPGGESYEQYF.

The CDR3 bases are TGTGCCAGCAGCGCAGGGGGCCCTAATGAAAAACTGTTTTTT. This sequence encodes CASSAGGPNEKLFF. This chain connects TRBV25-1 to TRBJ1-4; 8 nucleotides match TRBD1. Per germline, CDR1 MGHDK and CDR2 SYGVNS. The CDR3 covers 14 residues. The J segment lost 3 bases and the V segment lost 6 bases, leaving 3 bases of the junction unmatched. Filled out from reference TRBV25-1 and TRBJ1-4, the complete variable domain reads EADIYQTPRYLVIGTGKKITLECSQTMGHDKMYWYQQDPGMELHLIHYSYGVNSTEKGDLSSESTVSRIRTEHFPLTLESARPSHTSQYLCASSAGGPNEKLFFGSGTQLSVL.

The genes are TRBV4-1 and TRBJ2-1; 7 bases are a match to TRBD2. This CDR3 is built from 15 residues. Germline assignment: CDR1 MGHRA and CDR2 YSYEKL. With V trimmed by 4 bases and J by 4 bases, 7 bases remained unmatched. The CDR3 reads CASSPGGTNYNEQFF. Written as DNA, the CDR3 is TGCGCCAGCAGCCCCGGGGGGACTAATTACAATGAGCAGTTCTTC.

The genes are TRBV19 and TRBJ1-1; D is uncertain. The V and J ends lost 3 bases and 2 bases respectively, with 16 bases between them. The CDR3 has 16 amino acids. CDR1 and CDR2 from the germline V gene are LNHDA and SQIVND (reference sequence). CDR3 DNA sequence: TGTGCCAGTAGTATCAAGATCACGCTGGGAAACACTGAAGCTTTCTTT. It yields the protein CASSIKITLGNTEAFF. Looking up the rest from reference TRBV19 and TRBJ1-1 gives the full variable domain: DGGITQSPKYLFRKEGQNVTLSCEQNLNHDAMYWYRQDPGQGLRLIYYSQIVNDFQKGDIAEGYSVSREKKESFPLTVTSAQKNPTAFYLCASSIKITLGNTEAFFGQGTRLTVV.

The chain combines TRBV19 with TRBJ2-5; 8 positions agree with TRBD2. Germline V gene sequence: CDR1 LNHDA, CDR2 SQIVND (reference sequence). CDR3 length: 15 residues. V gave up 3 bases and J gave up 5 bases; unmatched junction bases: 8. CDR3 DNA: TGTGCCAGTAGTATCCTTGGGACTAGTACCGAGACCCAGTACTTC. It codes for CASSILGTSTETQYF.

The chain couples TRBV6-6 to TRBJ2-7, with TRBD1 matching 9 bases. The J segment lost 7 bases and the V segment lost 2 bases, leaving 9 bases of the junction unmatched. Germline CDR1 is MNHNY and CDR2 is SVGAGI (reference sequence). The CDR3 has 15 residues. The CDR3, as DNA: TGTGCCAGCAGTTACAACCGGGACAGGGTGTATGAGCAGTACTTC. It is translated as CASSYNRDRVYEQYF.

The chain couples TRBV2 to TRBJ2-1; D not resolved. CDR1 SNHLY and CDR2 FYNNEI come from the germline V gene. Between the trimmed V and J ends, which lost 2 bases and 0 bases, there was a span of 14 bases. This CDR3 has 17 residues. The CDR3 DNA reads TGTGCCAGCAGTGAAAATGTCAGGAGTGGCTCCTACAATGAGCAGTTCTTC. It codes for CASSENVRSGSYNEQFF.

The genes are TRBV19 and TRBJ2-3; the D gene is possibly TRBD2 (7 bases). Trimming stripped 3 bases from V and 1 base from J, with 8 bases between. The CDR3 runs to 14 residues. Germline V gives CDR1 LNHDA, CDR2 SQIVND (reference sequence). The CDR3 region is CASSMGGRTDTQYF. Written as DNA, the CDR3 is TGTGCCAGTAGTATGGGGGGGCGCACAGATACGCAGTATTTT.

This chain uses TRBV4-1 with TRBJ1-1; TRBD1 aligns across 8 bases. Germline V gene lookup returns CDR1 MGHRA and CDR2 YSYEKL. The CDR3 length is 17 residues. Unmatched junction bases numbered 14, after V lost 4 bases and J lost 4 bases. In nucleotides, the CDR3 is TGCGCCAGCAGCCTAAGGTCGAGACAGGGGTATAGCACTGAAGCTTTCTTT. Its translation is CASSLRSRQGYSTEAFF.

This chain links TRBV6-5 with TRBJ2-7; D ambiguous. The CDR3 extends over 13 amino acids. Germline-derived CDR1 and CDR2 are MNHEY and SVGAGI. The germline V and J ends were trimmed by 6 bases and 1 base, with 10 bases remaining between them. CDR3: CASRSTRSYEQYF. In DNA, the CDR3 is TGTGCCAGCAGGTCTACCCGATCCTACGAGCAGTACTTC.

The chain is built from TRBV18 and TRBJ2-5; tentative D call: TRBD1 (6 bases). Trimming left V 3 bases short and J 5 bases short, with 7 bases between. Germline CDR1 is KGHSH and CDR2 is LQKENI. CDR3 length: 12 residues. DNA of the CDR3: TGTGCCAGCTCACCGGGGGCGGAGACCCAGTACTTC. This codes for CASSPGAETQYF. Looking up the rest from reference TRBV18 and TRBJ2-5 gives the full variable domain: NAGVMQNPRHLVRRRGQEARLRCSPMKGHSHVYWYRQLPEEGLKFMVYLQKENIIDESGMPKERFSAEFPKEGPSILRIQQVVRGDSAAYFCASSPGAETQYFGPGTRLLVL.

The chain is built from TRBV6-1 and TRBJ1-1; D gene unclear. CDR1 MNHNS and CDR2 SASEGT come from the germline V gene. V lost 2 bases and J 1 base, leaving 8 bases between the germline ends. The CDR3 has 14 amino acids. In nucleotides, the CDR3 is TGTGCCAGCAGTGAATTTTTGGCGAACACTGAAGCTTTCTTT. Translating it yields CASSEFLANTEAFF.

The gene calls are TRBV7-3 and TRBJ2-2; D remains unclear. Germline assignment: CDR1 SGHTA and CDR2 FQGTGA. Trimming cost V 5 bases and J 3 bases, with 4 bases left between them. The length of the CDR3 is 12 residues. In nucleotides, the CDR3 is TGTGCCAGCAGCCCCGACACCGGGGAGCTGTTTTTT. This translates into CASSPDTGELFF.

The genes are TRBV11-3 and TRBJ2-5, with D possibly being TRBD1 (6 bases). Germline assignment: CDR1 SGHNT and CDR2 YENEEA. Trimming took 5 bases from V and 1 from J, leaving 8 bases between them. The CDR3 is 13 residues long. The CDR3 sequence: CASSGGVQETQYF. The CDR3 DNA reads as TGTGCCAGCAGCGGGGGCGTCCAAGAGACCCAGTACTTC.

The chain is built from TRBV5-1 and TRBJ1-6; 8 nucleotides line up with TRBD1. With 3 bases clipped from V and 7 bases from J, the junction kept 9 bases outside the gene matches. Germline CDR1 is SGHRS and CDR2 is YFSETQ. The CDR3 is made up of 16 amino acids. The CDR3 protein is CASSSYPTGDNSPLHF. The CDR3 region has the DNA TGCGCCAGCAGCTCGTACCCGACAGGGGACAATTCACCCCTCCACTTT.

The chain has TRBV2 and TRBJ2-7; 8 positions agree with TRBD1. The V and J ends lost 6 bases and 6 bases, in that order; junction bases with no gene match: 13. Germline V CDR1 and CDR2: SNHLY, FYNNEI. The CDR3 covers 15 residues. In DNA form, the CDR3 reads TGTGCCAGCAGCGATCGCTCGGGGACAGGCAGCGAGCAGTACTTC. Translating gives CASSDRSGTGSEQYF.

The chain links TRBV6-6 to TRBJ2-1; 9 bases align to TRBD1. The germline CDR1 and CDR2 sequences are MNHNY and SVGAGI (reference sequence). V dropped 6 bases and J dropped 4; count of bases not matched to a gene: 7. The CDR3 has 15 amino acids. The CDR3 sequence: CASSLRDRAYNEQFF. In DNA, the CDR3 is TGTGCCAGCAGCCTACGGGACAGGGCATACAATGAGCAGTTCTTC.

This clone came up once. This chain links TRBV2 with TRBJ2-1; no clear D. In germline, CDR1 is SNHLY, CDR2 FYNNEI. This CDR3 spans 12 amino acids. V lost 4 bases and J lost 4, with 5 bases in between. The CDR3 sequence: CASSGHYNEQFF. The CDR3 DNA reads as TGTGCCAGCAGTGGCCATTACAATGAGCAGTTCTTC.

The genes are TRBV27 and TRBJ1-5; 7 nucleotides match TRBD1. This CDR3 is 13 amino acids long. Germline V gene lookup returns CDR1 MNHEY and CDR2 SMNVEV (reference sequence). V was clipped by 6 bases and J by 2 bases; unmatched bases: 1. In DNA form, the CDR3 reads TGTGCCAGCAGCGGACAGGGCAATCAGCCCCAGCATTTT. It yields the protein CASSGQGNQPQHF.